This T cell receptor (beta chain) was captured in a study of response to subunit inactivated influenza vaccine. Many counts were recorded for this clonotype. One entry per CDR3 protein, called by TCRdb with MiXCR from the RT-PCR reads. Of some 150,000 distinct CDR3 sequences listed, more than 10% are singletons. The same specimen was also included in a second study, on T cells expressing NK-cell markers. That investigation notes: Generation of TCR beta cDNA was performed by 5'RACE template switching incorporating UMIs. Over 5 donors carried dominant NKG2C+ clonotypes that made up roughly 1.0-7.0% of their CD8+ T cells.

This sequence originates from a man aged 50 or older who received an inactivated influenza vaccine. The source material was CD8+ T cells sorted from PBMCs, sampled 11 to 12 days after vaccination.

In DNA, the CDR3 is TGTGCCAGCAGTGGGCTCGGCCAGCCCCAGCATTTT. Translation gives CASSGLGQPQHF. This sequence joins TRBV12-3 or TRBV12-4 and TRBJ1-5; no definite D call. Trimming shortened V by 5 bases and J by 7 bases, and 9 bases separated the two germline ends. The CDR3 has 12 residues.